These 14 T cell receptor beta chains were all obtained from the same sample, sequenced in a study of cytomegalovirus exposure and HLA in healthy donors. Both 60 Vbeta primers and 13 Jbeta primers went into the PCR. Produced via immunoSEQ multiplex PCR; TCRdb's table is partial and in-frame only. The sample shows 150,000 or so clones, roughly 70% of them seen only once. The sample comprised PBMCs. The receptor source for this set is a man aged 25-40 years in good health and CMV-seronegative.

The chain has TRBV7-2 and TRBJ2-7, with 10 bases identical to TRBD1. The CDR3 contains 15 residues. Losses at the gene ends were 5 bases for V and 4 bases for J; bases not matched to a gene: 8. Germline lookup yields CDR1 SGHTA and CDR2 FQGNSA. CDR3 sequence (DNA): TGTGCCAGCAGCCCAGGGACAGGGGTAGTGTACGAGCAGTACTTC. As protein: CASSPGTGVVYEQYF.

The CDR3 DNA follows: TGTGCCAGTAGTATAAACCAGGCCCAAGAGACCCAGTACTTC. It yields the protein CASSINQAQETQYF. The chain couples TRBV19 to TRBJ2-5; D not certain. Deletions cut 2 bases from V and 1 base from J, with 8 bases between. CDR3 length equals 14 residues. Germline V gene data show CDR1 as LNHDA and CDR2 as SQIVND (reference sequence).

This rearrangement joins TRBV14 to TRBJ2-5, with 9 positions matching TRBD2. The germline V gene encodes CDR1 SGHDN and CDR2 FVKESK. After removal of 3 bases from V and 5 bases from J, the junction contained 10 bases not matched to a gene. CDR3 length: 16 residues. The CDR3 DNA follows: TGTGCCAGCAGCCACCAACGGGGGACTAGCTGGGAGACCCAGTACTTC. This translates into CASSHQRGTSWETQYF.

This clone was detected only a few times. This chain uses TRBV6-1 with TRBJ1-5; 7 positions agree with TRBD1. Trimming took 6 bases from V and 3 from J; bases not matched to a gene: 5. Germline CDR1 MNHNS, CDR2 SASEGT. CDR3 length: 14 residues. The CDR3 DNA reads TGTGCCAGCAGGAACACAGGGGCCAATCAGCCCCAGCATTTT. This encodes CASRNTGANQPQHF.

V is TRBV14 and J is TRBJ2-2; D uncertain. Trimming stripped 0 bases from V and 4 bases from J, with 15 bases between. This CDR3 has 17 residues. Germline V gene sequence: CDR1 SGHDN, CDR2 FVKESK. As DNA, the CDR3 is TGTGCCAGCAGCCAAGATCCCCCCGGGTTGGTCACCGGGGAGCTGTTTTTT. It yields the protein CASSQDPPGLVTGELFF.

This chain joins TRBV29-1 and TRBJ2-7, with a possible D match to TRBD1 (5 bases). This CDR3 has 13 residues. The V gene's germline CDR1 is SQVTM and CDR2 ANQGSEA. Trimming left V 5 bases short and J 1 base short, with 12 bases between. The CDR3: CSVRGRVSYEQYF. The CDR3 nucleotides are TGCAGCGTTAGGGGCAGGGTATCCTACGAGCAGTACTTC.

The chain recombines TRBV18 with TRBJ2-7; 7 positions agree with TRBD1. The germline V gene encodes CDR1 KGHSH and CDR2 LQKENI. V dropped 3 bases and J dropped 2; count of bases not matched to a gene: 7. The CDR3 has 15 residues. DNA for the CDR3: TGTGCCAGCTCACCCTACCGGGACAGAGCCTACGAGCAGTACTTC. It translates to CASSPYRDRAYEQYF.

This clone came up once. The germline gene is not matched at one end of the junction; a read error may be the cause. The genes are TRBV6-6 and TRBJ1-5; D uncertain. Germline V gene lookup returns CDR1 MNHNY and CDR2 SVGAGI (reference sequence). The CDR3 contains 16 residues. The CDR3 DNA follows: TGTGCCAGCAGTTCCCATAAGGGTAGCGGCAATCAGCCCCAGAATTTT. The encoded protein is CASSSHKGSGNQPQNF.

This clone occurred a few times. V usage is TRBV6-1 and J usage is TRBJ1-1; D is unclear. Germline loops: CDR1 MNHNS, CDR2 SASEGT. V was shortened by 8 bases and J by 1 base, with 17 bases between the two germline ends. This CDR3 has 15 residues. CDR3 DNA: TGTGCCAGCCTAACTTCAGGCCGGGGGAACACTGAAGCTTTCTTT. Protein: CASLTSGRGNTEAFF.

The chain has TRBV28 and TRBJ1-5; D gene ambiguous. From germline, CDR1 is MDHEN and CDR2 SYDVKM. Trimming left V 6 bases short and J 0 bases short, with 12 bases between. CDR3 length: 15 residues. In nucleotides, the CDR3 is TGTGCCAGCAGAGAGGGTTCCTATAGCAATCAGCCCCAGCATTTT. Its protein is CASREGSYSNQPQHF.

The chain carries TRBV19 and TRBJ2-3, with D possibly matching TRBD2 (7 bases). The ends were cut back, 5 bases at V and 5 bases at J, with 17 bases in the middle. The CDR3 spans 15 residues. CDR1 and CDR2 (germline): LNHDA, SQIVND (reference sequence). CDR3 sequence reads: CASSGGGRMGDTQYF. Here the CDR3 DNA reads TGTGCCAGTAGTGGGGGGGGGCGGATGGGAGATACGCAGTATTTT.

This chain links TRBV7-9 with TRBJ1-4, with a possible D match to TRBD1 (6 bases). CDR3 length: 14 amino acids. The germline gives CDR1 SEHNR, CDR2 FQNEAQ (reference sequence). Trimming removed 5 bases at V and 7 bases at J, with 14 bases between. Here the CDR3 reads CASSHTGKGEKLFF. As DNA, the CDR3 is TGTGCCAGCAGCCATACAGGGAAGGGTGAAAAACTGTTTTTT.

V is TRBV11-3 and J is TRBJ2-3, with D perhaps TRBD1 (5 bases). The CDR3 has 16 amino acids. The V end lost 0 bases, the J end lost 1 base, and 11 bases lay between the germline ends. CDR1 is SGHNT and CDR2 is YENEEA in the germline V gene. This CDR3 is CASSLDPGAGTDTQYF. The CDR3 DNA reads TGTGCCAGCAGCTTAGATCCTGGGGCCGGCACAGATACGCAGTATTTT. Complete variable domain (other parts from reference TRBV11-3 and TRBJ2-3): EAGVVQSPRYKIIEKKQPVAFWCNPISGHNTLYWYLQNLGQGPELLIRYENEEAVDDSQLPKDRFSAERLKGVDSTLKIQPAELGDSAVYLCASSLDPGAGTDTQYFGPGTRLTVL.

The genes are TRBV11-3 and TRBJ2-7; a possible D gene is TRBD1 (5 bases). The CDR3 consists of 13 residues. The ends were cut back, 5 bases at V and 6 bases at J, with 14 bases in the middle. Germline V gives CDR1 SGHNT, CDR2 YENEEA. For the CDR3, the DNA is TGTGCCAGCAGCCAAGGGGTGGGTACCGAGCAGTACTTC. It translates to CASSQGVGTEQYF.